The sequence of this TCR beta chain was determined in a study of technical replicates of blood from several donors. Libraries were prepared by immunoSEQ multiplex PCR; TCRdb keeps only in-frame clonotypes and omits some of them. The data show under 100,000 clones, almost 96% seen once. Germline V gene data show CDR1 as SGHNT and CDR2 as YYREEE (reference sequence). J gave up 6 bases and V 3 bases, and 5 bases lay outside the gene matches. This CDR3 region has 14 residues. Sequences were obtained from T cells isolated from PBMCs. The V call is TRBV5-4, the J call TRBJ1-2, with TRBD1 matching 10 bases. This TCR was recovered from a human donor in good health. In DNA form, the CDR3 reads TGTGCCAGCAGCTCGGGACAGGGGCCCCATGGCTACACCTTC. Encoded protein: CASSSGQGPHGYTF.